Included here is one TCR beta chain sequence, with context. Its antigen is not identified. The CDR3 consists of 17 residues. Vbeta (60) and Jbeta (13) primers were used in the PCR. Original processing notes: The count from a later analysis was some 83 million unique TCR beta chains, some 9.9 million of them shared. The protocol was immunoSEQ multiplex PCR, while the TCRdb copy is restricted to in-frame clones and leaves out a portion. The V and J calls and clone size are taken from that table; D and trimming were inferred from the DNA. Of about 120,000 clones in the sample, more than 70% were seen once. The data originate from a study of cytomegalovirus exposure and HLA in healthy donors. Study-wide results and limits: Rare sequences made up most TCRs, while some public TCRs were found in many donors. Per a later analysis, approximately 16,000 TCR beta sequences showed association with HLA alleles at 0.05 false discovery rate. Prior analysis indicated that the majority of TCR beta V segments exhibited productivity approximately 87% or approximately 30% of the time.

The sequencing input was PBMCs. The sequence came from a man aged 25 to 40 in good health and CMV-seronegative. The chain uses TRBV7-5 and TRBJ2-7; the table's D call TRBD1 went unverified against the DNA. TRBV7-5 is listed as a pseudogene. The CDR3 DNA is TGTGCCAGAAGCCTCAGACAGGGGGCGAACCCCTCCTACGAGCAGTACTTC. Its protein product is CARSLRQGANPSYEQYF.